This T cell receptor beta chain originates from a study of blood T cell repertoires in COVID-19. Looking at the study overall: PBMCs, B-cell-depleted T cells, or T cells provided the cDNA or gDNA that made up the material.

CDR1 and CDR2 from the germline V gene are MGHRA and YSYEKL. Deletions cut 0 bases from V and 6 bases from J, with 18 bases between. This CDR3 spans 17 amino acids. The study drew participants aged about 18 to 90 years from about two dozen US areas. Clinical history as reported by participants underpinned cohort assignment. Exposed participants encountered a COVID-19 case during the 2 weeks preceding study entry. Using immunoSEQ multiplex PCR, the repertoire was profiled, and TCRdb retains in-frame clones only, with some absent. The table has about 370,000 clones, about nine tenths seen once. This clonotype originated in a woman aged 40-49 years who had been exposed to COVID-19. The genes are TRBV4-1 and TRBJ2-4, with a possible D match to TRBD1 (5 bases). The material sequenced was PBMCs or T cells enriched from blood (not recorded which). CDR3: CASSQEWGTQRRNIQYF. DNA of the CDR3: TGCGCCAGCAGCCAAGAGTGGGGCACCCAAAGGAGAAACATTCAGTACTTC.